Shown below are 17 T cell receptor beta chains from a single sample sequenced in a study of cytomegalovirus exposure and HLA in healthy donors. The PCR made use of 60 Vbeta and 13 Jbeta primers. The protocol was immunoSEQ multiplex PCR, while the TCRdb copy is restricted to in-frame clones and leaves out a portion. Seen here are about 170,000 clones, roughly 80% observed once, and the top ten hold 0.77%. Sequenced material: PBMCs. The origin of the receptors is a woman aged 18-30 years in good health and CMV-seronegative.

CDR3 sequence reads: CASTTPGPGGAYGYTF. CDR3 nucleotide sequence: TGTGCCAGCACCACACCCGGTCCAGGGGGCGCTTATGGCTACACCTTC. The chain carries TRBV7-2 and TRBJ1-2; 8 positions match TRBD1. This CDR3 has 16 residues. V shed 7 bases and J 5 bases; nucleotides not matched to a gene: 15. Germline CDR1 and CDR2: SGHTA and FQGNSA.

The V gene is TRBV13, the J gene TRBJ1-4; possible D gene TRBD1, 6 bases. Trimming stripped 5 bases from V and 7 bases from J, with 11 bases between. CDR3 length: 13 amino acids. CDR1 is PRHDT, CDR2 FYEKMQ, per germline (reference sequence). Here the CDR3 reads CASSAHRAEKLFF. The CDR3 DNA reads as TGTGCCAGCAGCGCCCACAGGGCTGAAAAACTGTTTTTT.

This clone was seen a single time. One junction end disagrees with the germline gene, perhaps due to a read error. The CDR3 region has the DNA TGTGTCAGCAGCCCTTATAGGCAGGGGGGCCTCCCTGAATACGAGCAGTACTTC. Translated, it gives CVSSPYRQGGLPEYEQYF. The V call is TRBV11-3, the J call TRBJ2-7; weak D call: TRBD1 (7 bases). The germline gives CDR1 SGHNT, CDR2 YENEEA. The CDR3 covers 18 residues.

The V call is TRBV13, the J call TRBJ1-1; 7 nucleotides agree with TRBD1. The CDR3 loop spans 15 amino acids. Germline CDR1 is PRHDT and CDR2 is FYEKMQ (reference sequence). With V trimmed by 4 bases and J by 6 bases, 11 bases remained unmatched. The CDR3 DNA is TGTGCCAGCAGCTCCCGTGGGCAGGGGGTCCCTGAAGCTTTCTTT. It yields the protein CASSSRGQGVPEAFF.

This chain uses TRBV5-1 with TRBJ2-5; TRBD2 matches at 8 bases. Germline loops: CDR1 SGHRS, CDR2 YFSETQ. After removal of 0 bases from V and 3 bases from J, the junction contained 7 bases not matched to a gene. The CDR3 is made up of 16 amino acids. In DNA form, the CDR3 reads TGCGCCAGCAGCTTGGGGTTAGCGGGAAGGGAAGAGACCCAGTACTTC. It yields the protein CASSLGLAGREETQYF. Looking up the rest from reference TRBV5-1 and TRBJ2-5 gives the full variable domain: KAGVTQTPRYLIKTRGQQVTLSCSPISGHRSVSWYQQTPGQGLQFLFEYFSETQRNKGNFPGRFSGRQFSNSRSEMNVSTLELGDSALYLCASSLGLAGREETQYFGPGTRLLVL.

The V and J genes are TRBV29-1 and TRBJ2-5; D possibly corresponds to TRBD2 (5 bases). Germline V CDR1 and CDR2: SQVTM, ANQGSEA. The CDR3 is made up of 11 amino acids. The ends were cut back, 2 bases at V and 11 bases at J, with 12 bases in the middle. CDR3 nucleotides: TGCAGCGTTGAATACGAGGGAGAGCAGTACTTC. Its protein product is CSVEYEGEQYF. The full variable domain, with the rest looked up from reference TRBV29-1 and TRBJ2-5, is SAVISQKPSRDICQRGTSLTIQCQVDSQVTMMFWYRQQPGQSLTLIATANQGSEATYESGFVIDKFPISRPNLTFSTLTVSNMSPEDSSIYLCSVEYEGEQYFGPGTRLLVL.

Here the CDR3 reads CASSPWAGQETQYF. The CDR3 DNA follows: TGCGCCAGCAGCCCCTGGGCCGGACAAGAGACCCAGTACTTC. The chain joins TRBV5-1 to TRBJ2-5; unclear D gene. In germline, CDR1 is SGHRS, CDR2 YFSETQ. The V and J ends lost 4 bases and 2 bases respectively, with 12 bases between them. The CDR3 extends over 14 amino acids.

The genes are TRBV5-1 and TRBJ2-1; D remains ambiguous. The V gene's germline CDR1 is SGHRS and CDR2 YFSETQ. This CDR3 is 15 amino acids long. Trimming removed 4 bases from V and 0 bases from J, with 11 bases in between. The CDR3 nucleotides read TGCGCCAGCAGCCAGCCCGCTAGCTCCTACAATGAGCAGTTCTTC. Protein product: CASSQPASSYNEQFF.

The chain carries TRBV7-2 and TRBJ2-7; tentatively, D is TRBD1 (5 bases). The CDR3 is made up of 17 amino acids. In germline, CDR1 is SGHTA, CDR2 FQGNSA. The germline V and J ends were trimmed by 2 bases and 2 bases, with 19 bases remaining between them. The chain's CDR3 is CASSLISRAISTYEQYF. CDR3 DNA sequence: TGTGCCAGCAGCTTAATCAGCAGGGCGATTTCAACCTACGAGCAGTACTTC.

The genes are TRBV15 and TRBJ2-1, with D perhaps TRBD2 (5 bases). CDR1 LNHNV and CDR2 YYDKDF come from the germline V gene (reference sequence). Trimming removed 1 base from V and 4 bases from J, with 14 bases in between. This CDR3 has 16 residues. DNA for the CDR3: TGTGCCACCAGCAGAGTAGGCAGCGGAATTTACAATGAGCAGTTCTTC. Protein product: CATSRVGSGIYNEQFF.

The J gene is TRBJ2-1, the V gene TRBV2; TRBD1 matches 8 bases. The CDR3 loop spans 14 amino acids. CDR1 SNHLY and CDR2 FYNNEI come from the germline V gene. The junction had 9 bases not matched to a gene; V was cut back by 7 bases and J by 7 bases. The CDR3 is CASIPGTGKNEQFF. In DNA, the CDR3 is TGTGCCAGCATCCCCGGGACAGGAAAAAATGAGCAGTTCTTC.

The chain recombines TRBV4-1 with TRBJ1-4; perhaps TRBD1 as D (5 bases). The ends were cut back, 3 bases at V and 4 bases at J, with 9 bases in the middle. The V gene's germline CDR1 is MGHRA and CDR2 YSYEKL. CDR3 length equals 14 residues. This CDR3 is CASSQDTYNEKLFF. For the CDR3, the DNA is TGCGCCAGCAGCCAGGACACTTATAATGAAAAACTGTTTTTT.

This clone occurred once. The chain couples TRBV28 to TRBJ2-7, with D tentatively TRBD1 (5 bases). In germline, CDR1 is MDHEN, CDR2 SYDVKM. V lost 1 base to trimming and J lost 5 bases, with 12 bases between them. This CDR3 comprises 14 residues. The CDR3: CASSLSGHPDEQYF. The CDR3 coding sequence is TGTGCCAGCAGTTTATCAGGACATCCGGACGAGCAGTACTTC.

This clone appeared a single time. V gene TRBV28 combines with J gene TRBJ2-7; TRBD1 matches at 9 bases. The CDR3 contains 14 residues. Germline CDR1 and CDR2: MDHEN and SYDVKM. The trim removed 4 bases at V and 9 bases at J, leaving 10 bases unmatched. The CDR3 nucleotides read TGTGCCAGCAGTTCCTTTGGGGACAGGGAAGGGCAGTACTTC. Its protein product is CASSSFGDREGQYF. The full variable domain, its missing parts supplied by reference TRBV28 and TRBJ2-7, is DVKVTQSSRYLVKRTGEKVFLECVQDMDHENMFWYRQDPGLGLRLIYFSYDVKMKEKGDIPEGYSVSREKKERFSLILESASTNQTSMYLCASSSFGDREGQYFGPGTRLTVT.

This clone was recorded a few times. V gene TRBV29-1 combines with J gene TRBJ2-1; 11 nucleotides match TRBD2. With V trimmed by 3 bases and J by 0 bases, 4 bases remained unmatched. Germline CDR1 and CDR2: SQVTM and ANQGSEA. The CDR3 is made up of 16 amino acids. DNA of the CDR3: TGCAGCGTTGAGGGGACTAGCGGAGTCTCCTACAATGAGCAGTTCTTC. Its translation: CSVEGTSGVSYNEQFF.

J is TRBJ1-2 and V is TRBV4-2; TRBD1 matches at 7 bases. Germline V gene sequence: CDR1 LGHNA, CDR2 YNFKEQ. The V segment lost 4 bases and the J segment 4 bases; nucleotides outside the gene matches: 9. The CDR3 is made up of 15 amino acids. The CDR3 spells CASSPGTDLAYGYTF. Written as DNA, the CDR3 is TGTGCCAGCAGCCCCGGGACAGACCTCGCCTATGGCTACACCTTC.

This clone was seen a handful of times. Written as DNA, the CDR3 is TGTGCCAGCTCACCACAAGGGGACACGCTAACCTACGAGCAGTACTTC. Protein: CASSPQGDTLTYEQYF. The rearrangement links TRBV18 to TRBJ2-7, with D tentatively TRBD1 (6 bases). Germline V lookup: CDR1 KGHSH, CDR2 LQKENI. This CDR3 is 16 amino acids long. V was cut by 1 base and J by 2 bases, with 15 bases left in between.